This TCR beta chain comes out of a study of cytomegalovirus exposure and HLA in healthy donors. Regarding the study as a whole: It was approximately 150 TCR beta chains that were listed as cytomegalovirus-associated.

A multiplex PCR was run with 60 Vbeta primers and 13 Jbeta primers. Sequencing was performed with immunoSEQ multiplex PCR; in TCRdb, only in-frame clones are kept and a portion is missing. This sample carries roughly 190,000 clones, around 86% of them seen once, and the ten largest clones take 1% to 1.5%. A remark on this clone: Its matching antigen is unknown.

From germline, CDR1 is SGHRS and CDR2 YFSETQ. CDR3 length: 16 residues. J was trimmed by 5 bases and V by 5 bases; bases with no gene match: 11. The receptor was isolated from a man aged 25 to 40 in good health and CMV-seronegative. The chain joins TRBV5-1 to TRBJ2-3; 10 bases align to TRBD2. The sequenced sample was PBMCs. The DNA of the CDR3 is TGCGCCAGCAGAGCCCCAGCGGGGGGGCTAGGAGATACGCAGTATTTT. It specifies CASRAPAGGLGDTQYF. Variable domain in full (rest from reference TRBV5-1 and TRBJ2-3): KAGVTQTPRYLIKTRGQQVTLSCSPISGHRSVSWYQQTPGQGLQFLFEYFSETQRNKGNFPGRFSGRQFSNSRSEMNVSTLELGDSALYLCASRAPAGGLGDTQYFGPGTRLTVL.